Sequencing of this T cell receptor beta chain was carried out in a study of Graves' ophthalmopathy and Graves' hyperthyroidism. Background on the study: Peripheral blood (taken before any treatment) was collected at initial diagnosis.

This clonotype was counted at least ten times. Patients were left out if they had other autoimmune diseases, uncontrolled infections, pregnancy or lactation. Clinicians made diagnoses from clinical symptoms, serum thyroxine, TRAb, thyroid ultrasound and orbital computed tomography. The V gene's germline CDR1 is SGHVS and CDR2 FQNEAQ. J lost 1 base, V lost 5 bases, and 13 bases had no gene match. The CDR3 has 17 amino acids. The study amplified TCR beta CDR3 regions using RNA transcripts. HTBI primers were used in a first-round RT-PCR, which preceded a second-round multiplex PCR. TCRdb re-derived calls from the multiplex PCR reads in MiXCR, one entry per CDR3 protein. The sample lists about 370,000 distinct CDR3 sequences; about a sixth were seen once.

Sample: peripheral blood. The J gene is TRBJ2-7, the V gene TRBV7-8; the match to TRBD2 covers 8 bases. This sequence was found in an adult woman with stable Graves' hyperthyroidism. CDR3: CASSLEKERERSYEQYF. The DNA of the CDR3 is TGTGCCAGCAGCCTCGAAAAGGAGCGGGAGCGATCCTACGAGCAGTACTTC.